This TCR beta chain was sequenced in a study of blood T cells in healthy people across ages. Study-wide context: Every two T cells gave about one barcoded beta molecule via template switching.

The use of a sample-barcoded 5' primer and a J-beta primer mix characterized a second PCR of roughly 6 to 11 cycles. All cDNA molecules were each tagged by a template-switch adaptor with 12 random nucleotides. A single record per CDR3 protein comes from TCRdb applying MiXCR to the 5' RACE reads. The data contain 730,000 or so distinct CDR3 sequences, roughly 47% of them singletons. Germline CDR1 and CDR2: SGHNT and YENEEA. The CDR3 length is 15 residues. The V end lost 5 bases, the J end lost 2 bases, and 15 bases lay between the germline ends. PBMCs numbering at least 6 million were isolated per sample. The authors extracted at least 5 micrograms of total RNA per sample.

This receptor was identified in a woman aged 55-70 years in good health. Sequenced sample: blood. The chain employs TRBV11-3 and TRBJ2-5; TRBD1 or TRBD2 may be the D gene (5 bases each). The CDR3 nucleotides are TGTGCCAGCAGCCAAGGACGGGACCGTCAAGAGACCCAGTACTTC. It specifies CASSQGRDRQETQYF. The whole variable domain, remainder taken from reference TRBV11-3 and TRBJ2-5, is EAGVVQSPRYKIIEKKQPVAFWCNPISGHNTLYWYLQNLGQGPELLIRYENEEAVDDSQLPKDRFSAERLKGVDSTLKIQPAELGDSAVYLCASSQGRDRQETQYFGPGTRLLVL.